The 31 T cell receptor beta chains reported below all come from one sample, sequenced in a study of cytomegalovirus exposure and HLA in healthy donors. Vbeta (60) and Jbeta (13) primers were used in the PCR. Profiled with immunoSEQ multiplex PCR; TCRdb holds only in-frame clones, not every one. The table records about 250,000 clones, roughly two thirds of them present only once. Sequenced sample: PBMCs. The source of these receptors is a female donor in good health and CMV-seronegative.

The gene calls are TRBV6-6 and TRBJ2-5, with a weak D call TRBD2 (6 bases). Trimming pared 3 bases from V and 2 bases from J, leaving 10 bases between. Germline V gives CDR1 MNHNY, CDR2 SVGAGI (reference sequence). The CDR3 has 14 residues. As DNA, the CDR3 is TGTGCCAGCAGTTATATTAGCGGACAAGAGACCCAGTACTTC. This translates into CASSYISGQETQYF.

V gene TRBV28 combines with J gene TRBJ2-1, with 9 bases that match TRBD1. Losses at the gene ends were 4 bases for V and 1 base for J; bases not matched to a gene: 2. CDR3 length: 15 amino acids. Germline CDR1 reads MDHEN; CDR2 reads SYDVKM. The CDR3 DNA is TGTGCCAGCAGTTGGACAGGGGCGTCCTACAATGAGCAGTTCTTC. Amino acids: CASSWTGASYNEQFF. The full variable domain, with the rest looked up from reference TRBV28 and TRBJ2-1, is DVKVTQSSRYLVKRTGEKVFLECVQDMDHENMFWYRQDPGLGLRLIYFSYDVKMKEKGDIPEGYSVSREKKERFSLILESASTNQTSMYLCASSWTGASYNEQFFGPGTRLTVL.

The chain joins TRBV18 to TRBJ1-5, with D maybe TRBD1 (5 bases). In germline, CDR1 is KGHSH, CDR2 LQKENI. The CDR3 is made up of 17 amino acids. Trimming stripped 3 bases from V and 0 bases from J, with 15 bases between. CDR3 loop: CASSPDTYFFSNQPQHF. The CDR3 DNA sequence: TGTGCCAGCTCACCGGACACATATTTTTTTAGCAATCAGCCCCAGCATTTT.

This CDR3 reads CASSSSGEGFEAFF. In DNA form, the CDR3 reads TGTGCCAGCAGCTCGTCAGGGGAGGGGTTTGAAGCTTTCTTT. This chain connects TRBV7-3 to TRBJ1-1; the D gene is possibly TRBD1 (6 bases). Germline V lookup: CDR1 SGHTA, CDR2 FQGTGA. There are 14 residues in the CDR3. V was clipped by 4 bases and J by 7 bases, with 16 bases between them.

The V and J genes are TRBV13 and TRBJ2-3, with 7 nucleotides matching TRBD2. The J segment lost 2 bases and the V segment lost 6 bases, leaving 8 bases of the junction unmatched. Looked up from germline, CDR1 is PRHDT and CDR2 is FYEKMQ (reference sequence). The CDR3 runs 15 residues. This chain's CDR3 is CASSVEGLPTDTQYF. The CDR3 DNA is TGTGCCAGCAGTGTTGAGGGACTACCCACAGATACGCAGTATTTT.

V and J are TRBV6-1 and TRBJ1-1, with a possible D match to TRBD1 (5 bases). Germline CDR1 reads MNHNS; CDR2 reads SASEGT. Trimming took off 2 bases at V and 3 bases at J, with 13 bases between the two ends. The CDR3 contains 15 residues. The CDR3 loop reads CASSENGGVDTEAFF. DNA of the CDR3: TGTGCCAGCAGTGAAAATGGAGGGGTGGACACTGAAGCTTTCTTT.

The DNA of the CDR3 is TGTGCCAGCAGCTTGCAAAGCGGGAGCAACAATGAGCAGTTCTTC. Its protein product is CASSLQSGSNNEQFF. The chain has TRBV5-5 and TRBJ2-1; 8 nucleotides agree with TRBD2. The CDR3 has 15 residues. Germline CDR1 and CDR2: SGHKS and YYEKEE (reference sequence). The ends lost 1 base at V and 5 bases at J; junction bases unmatched: 5.

This chain links TRBV4-1 with TRBJ2-7; tentative D call: TRBD2 (5 bases). Per the germline V gene, CDR1 is MGHRA and CDR2 is YSYEKL. This CDR3 region has 14 residues. Trimming stripped 4 bases from V and 2 bases from J, with 12 bases between. The CDR3 here is CASSRTGVAYEQYF. As DNA, the CDR3 is TGCGCCAGCAGCCGTACCGGGGTAGCCTACGAGCAGTACTTC.

This chain connects TRBV6-1 to TRBJ2-7; 11 nucleotides agree with TRBD1. CDR3 size: 14 residues. Germline V CDR1 and CDR2: MNHNS, SASEGT. Unmatched junction bases numbered 7, after V lost 6 bases and J lost 6 bases. The CDR3 loop reads CASRSTGQGVEQYF. DNA of the CDR3: TGTGCCAGCAGATCGACGGGACAGGGGGTCGAGCAGTACTTC.

The chain is built from TRBV6-6 and TRBJ1-2; 7 bases map to TRBD1. CDR3 size: 16 residues. Germline assignment: CDR1 MNHNY and CDR2 SVGAGI (reference sequence). Trimming took 2 bases from V and 4 from J; bases not matched to a gene: 10. The CDR3 bases are TGTGCCAGCAGTTACCCCGGACAGGCCGGCGTCTATGGCTACACCTTC. Its translation is CASSYPGQAGVYGYTF.

This clone was found once. The chain recombines TRBV10-3 with TRBJ2-3, with a possible D match to TRBD2 (5 bases). The CDR3 is made up of 15 amino acids. Germline lookup yields CDR1 ENHRY and CDR2 SYGVKD. V was pared by 5 bases and J by 0 bases, with 12 bases between. DNA for the CDR3: TGTGCCATCAGTACGAGCGAGCGGAGCACAGATACGCAGTATTTT. Amino acid sequence: CAISTSERSTDTQYF.

The rearrangement joins TRBV28 to TRBJ2-7; TRBD2 matches at 7 bases. The germline CDR1 and CDR2 sequences are MDHEN and SYDVKM. The trim removed 5 bases at V and 3 bases at J, leaving 10 bases unmatched. The CDR3 length is 15 residues. The CDR3 DNA is TGTGCCAGCAGTCCCCCGGGACTATTATACTACGAGCAGTACTTC. Its protein product is CASSPPGLLYYEQYF.

There are a few counts of this clone. The chain recombines TRBV28 with TRBJ1-1; tentatively, D is TRBD1 (5 bases). This CDR3 spans 14 amino acids. Germline lookup yields CDR1 MDHEN and CDR2 SYDVKM. Trimming removed 5 bases at V and 1 base at J, with 11 bases between. DNA of the CDR3: TGTGCCAGCAGTGTCCAGGGCTGGAACACTGAAGCTTTCTTT. The encoded protein is CASSVQGWNTEAFF.

This clone was seen only once. The CDR3 loop reads CASSLPTGSGEKLFF. The CDR3 region has the DNA TGCGCCAGCAGCTTACCTACAGGGTCGGGTGAAAAACTGTTTTTT. This chain joins TRBV5-1 and TRBJ1-4; a possible D gene is TRBD1 (6 bases). Between the trimmed V and J ends, which lost 2 bases and 7 bases, there was a span of 15 bases. There are 15 residues in the CDR3. Germline V gene data show CDR1 as SGHRS and CDR2 as YFSETQ. Looking up the rest from reference TRBV5-1 and TRBJ1-4 gives the full variable domain: KAGVTQTPRYLIKTRGQQVTLSCSPISGHRSVSWYQQTPGQGLQFLFEYFSETQRNKGNFPGRFSGRQFSNSRSEMNVSTLELGDSALYLCASSLPTGSGEKLFFGSGTQLSVL.

The gene calls are TRBV5-1 and TRBJ2-7; perhaps TRBD2 as D (7 bases). Germline V gene lookup returns CDR1 SGHRS and CDR2 YFSETQ. This CDR3 is built from 16 residues. V lost 0 bases to trimming and J lost 5 bases, with 18 bases between them. The CDR3 loop reads CASSLDPGEGPNEQYF. The CDR3 DNA follows: TGCGCCAGCAGCTTGGATCCAGGGGAGGGCCCGAACGAGCAGTACTTC.

This chain links TRBV7-2 with TRBJ2-7; D call uncertain. The germline CDR1 and CDR2 sequences are SGHTA and FQGNSA. This CDR3 contains 12 residues. V was clipped by 5 bases and J by 6 bases, with 11 bases between them. The CDR3 region has the DNA TGTGCCAGCAGCCCGGTTTCGGTCGAGCAGTACTTC. Encoded protein: CASSPVSVEQYF.

The rearrangement joins TRBV5-4 to TRBJ2-5; D is ambiguous. Judging by the DNA end, TRBJ2-7 fits better; the J call may be wrong. In germline, CDR1 is SGHNT, CDR2 YYREEE (reference sequence). The CDR3 loop spans 13 amino acids. For the CDR3, the DNA is TGTGCCAGCAGCTTAGGAGCTAACTACGAGCAGTACTTC. Its protein product is CASSLGANYEQYF.

The rearrangement uses TRBV7-9 and TRBJ2-7; weak D call: TRBD1 (5 bases). Germline V gene lookup returns CDR1 SEHNR and CDR2 FQNEAQ (reference sequence). V was shortened by 5 bases and J by 1 base, with 12 bases between the two germline ends. This CDR3 contains 14 residues. For the CDR3, the DNA is TGTGCCAGCAGCCCCCCAGGGAAGTCCTACGAGCAGTACTTC. Residues: CASSPPGKSYEQYF.

The rearrangement joins TRBV7-6 to TRBJ1-1; 11 bases map to TRBD1. Germline CDR1 is SGHVS and CDR2 is FNYEAQ. Losses at the gene ends were 1 base for V and 4 bases for J; bases not matched to a gene: 14. The CDR3 contains 19 residues. The CDR3 nucleotides are TGTGCCAGCAGCTTAGGGCGCCCCGGGACAGGGGGTCAGATCACTGAAGCTTTCTTT. It codes for CASSLGRPGTGGQITEAFF.

This clone was seen only once. The chain couples TRBV29-1 to TRBJ2-1, with a tentative D call TRBD1 (5 bases). The CDR3 is 13 residues long. Trimming left V 7 bases short and J 7 bases short, with 17 bases between. Germline V gene sequence: CDR1 SQVTM, CDR2 ANQGSEA. The DNA of the CDR3 is TGCAGCGGGTGTAGGGGTGGGGCAAATGAGCAGTTCTTC. This translates into CSGCRGGANEQFF.

The chain carries TRBV11-3 and TRBJ2-1; no firm D call. The CDR3 contains 13 residues. Trimming shortened V by 0 bases and J by 4 bases, and 4 bases separated the two germline ends. The germline CDR1 and CDR2 sequences are SGHNT and YENEEA. The CDR3 DNA reads TGTGCCAGCAGCTTAGACTCTTACAATGAGCAGTTCTTC. This codes for CASSLDSYNEQFF. Full variable domain (outside the CDR3, taken from reference TRBV11-3 and TRBJ2-1): EAGVVQSPRYKIIEKKQPVAFWCNPISGHNTLYWYLQNLGQGPELLIRYENEEAVDDSQLPKDRFSAERLKGVDSTLKIQPAELGDSAVYLCASSLDSYNEQFFGPGTRLTVL.

This chain joins TRBV7-9 and TRBJ1-2; 7 bases map to TRBD1. V lost 4 bases, J lost 4 bases, and 9 bases stayed unmatched. Germline CDR1 is SEHNR and CDR2 is FQNEAQ (reference sequence). CDR3 length equals 15 residues. Here the CDR3 DNA reads TGTGCCAGCAGCTGGGTAGGGGGCGGTATCTATGGCTACACCTTC. Amino acid sequence: CASSWVGGGIYGYTF.

The gene calls are TRBV9 and TRBJ2-7, with D possibly TRBD2 on 5 matching bases. With 3 bases removed from V and 6 bases from J, the gap between germline ends came to 13 bases. Germline lookup yields CDR1 SGDLS and CDR2 YYNGEE. This CDR3 has 13 residues. CDR3 bases: TGTGCCAGCAGCGCCCCCGGAGGCCGCGAGCAGTACTTC. Its translation is CASSAPGGREQYF.

This clone was seen only a few times. The rearrangement joins TRBV7-2 to TRBJ2-3; the D is unclear. Germline CDR1 reads SGHTA; CDR2 reads FQGNSA. Trimming stripped 10 bases from V and 2 bases from J, with 10 bases between. CDR3 length: 12 residues. The CDR3 nucleotides are TGTGCCATCCGAGATGTCACAGATACGCAGTATTTT. The encoded protein is CAIRDVTDTQYF. Drawing the rest from reference TRBV7-2 and TRBJ2-3, the complete variable domain is GAGVSQSPSNKVTEKGKDVELRCDPISGHTALYWYRQSLGQGLEFLIYFQGNSAPDKSGLPSDRFSAERTGGSVSTLTIQRTQQEDSAVYLCAIRDVTDTQYFGPGTRLTVL.

This chain links TRBV7-7 with TRBJ2-5; D is unresolved. V shed 1 base and J shed 0 bases, with 6 bases lying between them. The CDR3 sequence is 14 residues long. CDR1 and CDR2 from the germline V gene are SSHAT and FNYEAQ (reference sequence). The CDR3 nucleotides are TGTGCCAGCAGCTTAGATGTAAACCAAGAGACCCAGTACTTC. Translation: CASSLDVNQETQYF.

Only one count was recorded for this clone. The J gene is TRBJ2-3, the V gene TRBV10-2; 10 bases are shared with TRBD2. Trimming at V came to 4 bases and at J to 4 bases, leaving 5 bases not matched to a gene. Germline assignment: CDR1 WSHSY and CDR2 SAAADI. The CDR3 sequence is 15 residues long. The DNA of the CDR3 is TGCGCCAGCAGTGCCACTAGCGGGGCCCCAGATACGCAGTATTTT. This encodes CASSATSGAPDTQYF.

This clone was detected once. This rearrangement joins TRBV21-1 to TRBJ1-1; the table gives TRBD1 as D, unverified against the DNA. TRBV21-1 is flagged as a pseudogene. There are 13 residues in the CDR3. Here the CDR3 DNA reads TGTGCCAAACCTCTAGGGGGGAACACTGAAGCTTTCTTT. The encoded protein is CAKPLGGNTEAFF.

The chain carries TRBV7-9 and TRBJ2-7; 11 bases line up with TRBD2. J lost 2 bases, V lost 3 bases, and 3 bases had no gene match. The CDR3 spans 15 residues. Germline V gene lookup returns CDR1 SEHNR and CDR2 FQNEAQ (reference sequence). CDR3 residues: CASSLASGRTYEQYF. In DNA, the CDR3 is TGTGCCAGCAGCTTGGCTAGCGGGAGGACCTACGAGCAGTACTTC.

The genes are TRBV6-1 and TRBJ1-2; D unresolved. Germline loops: CDR1 MNHNS, CDR2 SASEGT. The CDR3 is 13 amino acids. Trimming took off 7 bases at V and 4 bases at J, with 13 bases between the two ends. CDR3: CASIGPIVYGYTF. Here the CDR3 DNA reads TGTGCCAGCATTGGGCCCATAGTCTATGGCTACACCTTC.

In its sample, this clone was seen once. The chain has TRBV5-4 and TRBJ2-1; TRBD2 aligns across 7 bases. This CDR3 spans 14 amino acids. Germline V CDR1 and CDR2: SGHNT, YYREEE (reference sequence). V lost 4 bases to trimming and J lost 4 bases; unmatched junction nucleotides: 5. CDR3: CASSARLAYNEQFF. The CDR3 DNA follows: TGTGCCAGCAGCGCTCGACTAGCTTACAATGAGCAGTTCTTC. The variable domain in full, completed from reference TRBV5-4 and TRBJ2-1, reads ETGVTQSPTHLIKTRGQQVTLRCSSQSGHNTVSWYQQALGQGPQFIFQYYREEENGRGNFPPRFSGLQFPNYSSELNVNALELDDSALYLCASSARLAYNEQFFGPGTRLTVL.

The rearrangement uses TRBV19 and TRBJ1-5, with TRBD1 identical over 9 bases. Trimming at V came to 2 bases and at J to 7 bases, leaving 3 bases not matched to a gene. This CDR3 is 14 amino acids long. Germline values: CDR1 LNHDA, CDR2 SQIVND (reference sequence). The CDR3 region has the DNA TGTGCCAGTAGTATACGGACAGGGGAACAGCCCCAGCATTTT. It encodes CASSIRTGEQPQHF.